One and the same sample provided the 15 T cell receptor beta chains below, sequenced in a study of blood T cell repertoires in COVID-19. The table came from immunoSEQ multiplex PCR; TCRdb's copy has only in-frame clones and leaves some out. Among 250,000 or so clones listed, about nine tenths were seen once. What was sequenced was peripheral blood. These receptors all stem from a woman under 40 with active or convalescent COVID-19.

The V call is TRBV11-3, the J call TRBJ2-2; 9 bases agree with TRBD1. CDR1 is SGHNT, CDR2 YENEEA, per germline. The CDR3 is made up of 16 amino acids. J gave up 3 bases and V 5 bases, and 7 bases lay outside the gene matches. The CDR3 nucleotides are TGTGCCAGCAGCCCCCGGGACAGGGAGGACACCGGGGAGCTGTTTTTT. Its translation: CASSPRDREDTGELFF.

This clone was counted once. The V call is TRBV5-1, the J call TRBJ2-2; no definite D call. Germline V gene lookup returns CDR1 SGHRS and CDR2 YFSETQ. V lost 2 bases to trimming and J lost 3 bases, with 8 bases between them. This CDR3 is built from 14 residues. DNA of the CDR3: TGCGCCAGCAGCTTATTTGCGGACACCGGGGAGCTGTTTTTT. It encodes CASSLFADTGELFF.

This chain uses TRBV28 with TRBJ1-5; weak D call: TRBD1 (6 bases). Per germline, CDR1 MDHEN and CDR2 SYDVKM. The CDR3 runs 16 residues. V lost 5 bases, J lost 2 bases, and 16 bases lay in between. The CDR3 region is CASSENTGKGNQPQHF. CDR3 DNA: TGTGCCAGCAGTGAAAATACAGGGAAAGGCAATCAGCCCCAGCATTTT.

This chain's CDR3 is CASTIWGGHGYTF. CDR3 DNA sequence: TGTGCCAGCACCATTTGGGGGGGGCATGGCTACACCTTC. The chain has TRBV5-4 and TRBJ1-2; tentative D call: TRBD1 (6 bases). The CDR3 extends over 13 amino acids. V lost 6 bases and J 6 bases, leaving 15 bases between the germline ends. CDR1 is SGHNT, CDR2 YYREEE, per germline (reference sequence).

The gene calls are TRBV24-1 and TRBJ1-1; no firm D call. Germline V gene lookup returns CDR1 KGHDR and CDR2 SFDVKD. Trimming removed 8 bases from V and 7 bases from J, with 10 bases in between. The length of the CDR3 is 11 residues. CDR3 DNA: TGTGCCACCAACCATCTCGGTGAAGCTTTCTTT. Translating it yields CATNHLGEAFF.

The CDR3, as DNA: TGTGCCACCAGTGATTGGGAGGGCACCGGGGAGCTGTTTTTT. This codes for CATSDWEGTGELFF. The J gene is TRBJ2-2, the V gene TRBV24-1; 7 bases line up with TRBD2. From germline, CDR1 is KGHDR and CDR2 SFDVKD. With V trimmed by 2 bases and J by 4 bases, 0 bases remained unmatched. The CDR3 consists of 14 residues.

This chain uses TRBV2 with TRBJ2-4; 8 positions agree with TRBD1. Germline V gives CDR1 SNHLY, CDR2 FYNNEI. With 4 bases clipped from V and 0 bases from J, the junction kept 11 bases outside the gene matches. CDR3 length: 18 residues. The CDR3: CASSAGQDMNRAKNIQYF. The CDR3 DNA is TGTGCCAGCAGTGCGGGACAGGACATGAATAGAGCCAAAAACATTCAGTACTTC.

This chain uses TRBV28 with TRBJ1-2, with D uncertain. The CDR3 is 15 residues long. V shed 5 bases and J shed 4 bases, with 17 bases lying between them. The germline V gene encodes CDR1 MDHEN and CDR2 SYDVKM. The CDR3 is CASSDPGRDSYGYTF. The CDR3, as DNA: TGTGCCAGCAGTGACCCCGGGAGAGATTCCTATGGCTACACCTTC.

V usage is TRBV9 and J usage is TRBJ1-1; TRBD1 might be the D (5 bases). The length of the CDR3 is 15 residues. Between the trimmed V and J ends, which lost 4 bases and 0 bases, there was a span of 13 bases. In germline, CDR1 is SGDLS, CDR2 YYNGEE. CDR3 nucleotides: TGTGCCAGCAGCCCCCAGACAGTTATGAACACTGAAGCTTTCTTT. Amino acid sequence: CASSPQTVMNTEAFF.

This sequence joins TRBV18 and TRBJ2-5, with a possible D match to TRBD1 (5 bases). The CDR3 is 14 residues long. The V gene lost 3 bases and the J gene lost 0 bases, with 8 bases spanning the gap. Looked up from germline, CDR1 is KGHSH and CDR2 is LQKENI. This chain's CDR3 is CASSPTEYQETQYF. In DNA, the CDR3 is TGTGCCAGCTCACCGACAGAGTACCAAGAGACCCAGTACTTC.

The rearrangement uses TRBV7-8 and TRBJ2-7; a possible D gene is TRBD1 (6 bases). The V end lost 4 bases, the J end lost 0 bases, and 16 bases lay between the germline ends. CDR3 length: 16 residues. CDR1 and CDR2 (germline): SGHVS, FQNEAQ. CDR3 residues: CASSSPQTGTSYEQYF. The CDR3 DNA is TGTGCCAGCAGCTCACCTCAGACAGGTACCTCCTACGAGCAGTACTTC.

About this clone itself: Other DNA sequences within the sample encode an identical CDR3. V is TRBV25-1 and J is TRBJ1-6; TRBD1 matches at 11 bases. Germline V gene sequence: CDR1 MGHDK, CDR2 SYGVNS. J gave up 9 bases and V 1 base, and 5 bases lay outside the gene matches. The CDR3 loop spans 16 amino acids. This chain's CDR3 is CASSESGQGASSPLHF. CDR3 nucleotides: TGTGCCAGCAGTGAATCAGGACAGGGGGCTTCTTCACCCCTCCACTTT.

The V gene is TRBV5-1, the J gene TRBJ1-2; D perhaps matches TRBD1 (5 bases). The CDR3 spans 14 residues. Germline V gene lookup returns CDR1 SGHRS and CDR2 YFSETQ. Trimming took 0 bases from V and 2 from J, leaving 8 bases between them. The CDR3 coding sequence is TGCGCCAGCAGCTTGGTTGACAGCAACTATGGCTACACCTTC. Translated: CASSLVDSNYGYTF. The variable domain in full, with the rest retrieved from reference TRBV5-1 and TRBJ1-2, is KAGVTQTPRYLIKTRGQQVTLSCSPISGHRSVSWYQQTPGQGLQFLFEYFSETQRNKGNFPGRFSGRQFSNSRSEMNVSTLELGDSALYLCASSLVDSNYGYTFGSGTRLTVV.

J is TRBJ1-3 and V is TRBV10-3, with D perhaps TRBD1 (5 bases). Germline-derived CDR1 and CDR2 are ENHRY and SYGVKD. V gave up 9 bases and J gave up 2 bases, with 14 bases separating them. CDR3 length equals 14 residues. The CDR3 sequence: CAITPVGPGNTIYF. CDR3 DNA: TGTGCCATTACTCCAGTGGGGCCTGGAAACACCATATATTTT.

This chain links TRBV3-1 (or the pseudogene TRBV3-2) with TRBJ2-1; D is perhaps TRBD1 (6 bases). Germline-derived CDR1 and CDR2 are LGHDT and YNNKEL (reference sequence). This CDR3 region has 14 residues. Deletions cut 2 bases from V and 6 bases from J, with 11 bases between. In DNA, the CDR3 is TGTGCCAGCAGCCAACCCGGACAGACCAATGAGCAGTTCTTC. The encoded protein is CASSQPGQTNEQFF.